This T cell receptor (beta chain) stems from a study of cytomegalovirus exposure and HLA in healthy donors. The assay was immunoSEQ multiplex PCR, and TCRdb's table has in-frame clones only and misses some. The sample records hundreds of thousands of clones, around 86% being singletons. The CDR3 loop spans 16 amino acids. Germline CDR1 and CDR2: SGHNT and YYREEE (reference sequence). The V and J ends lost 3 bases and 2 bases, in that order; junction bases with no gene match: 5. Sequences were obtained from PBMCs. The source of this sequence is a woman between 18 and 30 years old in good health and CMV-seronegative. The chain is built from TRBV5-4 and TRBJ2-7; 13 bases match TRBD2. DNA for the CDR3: TGTGCCAGCAGCTCCACCGGACTAGCGGGAGCCTACGAGCAGTACTTC. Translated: CASSSTGLAGAYEQYF.